This passage covers 23 T cell receptor beta chains from one sample sequenced in a study of T-cell reconstitution after alpha-beta-depleted transplantation in children. Unique molecular identifiers were incorporated when the TCRbeta library was constructed. MiXCR, applied by TCRdb to the PCR reads, yields one record per CDR3 protein. This sample has approximately 80,000 distinct CDR3 sequences; over 12% occur once, and the top ten carry 27%. This specimen consisted of PBMCs, mostly from graft donor cells, obtained 180 days after TCRalphabeta/CD19-depleted stem cell transplant. These TCRs come from a male patient between 2 and 9 years old who had a stem cell transplant for acute lymphoblastic leukemia, so the T cells may come from the graft donor.

The chain uses TRBV6-5 and TRBJ1-5; D uncertain. From germline, CDR1 is MNHEY and CDR2 SVGAGI. With 0 bases removed from V and 7 bases from J, the gap between germline ends came to 13 bases. The CDR3 extends over 15 amino acids. CDR3 sequence: CASSYSSLGSQPQHF. For the CDR3, the DNA is TGTGCCAGCAGTTACTCAAGTCTAGGTAGCCAGCCCCAGCATTTT.

The chain couples TRBV5-1 to TRBJ2-7, with 8 bases aligning to TRBD1. The germline V gene has CDR1 SGHRS and CDR2 YFSETQ. V lost 3 bases, J lost 3 bases, and 5 bases stayed unmatched. The CDR3 totals 14 residues. The CDR3: CASSSDRAIYEQYF. CDR3 DNA sequence: TGCGCCAGCAGCTCGGACAGGGCCATCTACGAGCAGTACTTC.

This clonotype was observed at least ten times. The CDR3, as DNA: TGTGCCAGCACCTTGCCGGGACTAGCCGGCTACGAGCAGTACTTC. Translating it yields CASTLPGLAGYEQYF. This chain joins TRBV28 and TRBJ2-7, with 9 bases that match TRBD2. V gave up 7 bases and J gave up 3 bases; unmatched junction bases: 10. Germline V gene sequence: CDR1 MDHEN, CDR2 SYDVKM. This CDR3 is built from 15 residues. The full variable domain, in which reference TRBV28 and TRBJ2-7 provide the parts outside the CDR3, is DVKVTQSSRYLVKRTGEKVFLECVQDMDHENMFWYRQDPGLGLRLIYFSYDVKMKEKGDIPEGYSVSREKKERFSLILESASTNQTSMYLCASTLPGLAGYEQYFGPGTRLTVT.

This clonotype has at least ten counts. The chain carries TRBV6-1 and TRBJ2-3, with D tentatively TRBD2 (6 bases). V lost 6 bases to trimming and J lost 4 bases, with 11 bases between them. CDR1 and CDR2 (germline): MNHNS, SASEGT. The CDR3 has 13 amino acids. CDR3 in amino acids: CASSLAMADTQYF. The DNA for the CDR3 is TGTGCCAGCAGCCTAGCGATGGCAGATACGCAGTATTTT.

In its sample, this clonotype was seen many times. The chain has TRBV7-2 and TRBJ2-3; D is uncertain. The V gene lost 7 bases and the J gene lost 2 bases, with 13 bases spanning the gap. Germline V gene lookup returns CDR1 SGHTA and CDR2 FQGNSA. The CDR3 length is 14 residues. The CDR3 DNA sequence: TGTGCCAGCAACAAAGGGCATATCACAGATACGCAGTATTTT. This encodes CASNKGHITDTQYF.

This clonotype was detected many times. V gene TRBV20-1 combines with J gene TRBJ2-5, with D tentatively TRBD1 (6 bases). The CDR3 runs to 15 residues. The V gene's germline CDR1 is DFQATT and CDR2 SNEGSKA (reference sequence). V shed 6 bases and J shed 3 bases, with 20 bases lying between them. This CDR3 reads CSAVDRKVGKETQYF. The CDR3 region has the DNA TGCAGTGCCGTAGACAGGAAGGTGGGGAAAGAGACCCAGTACTTC.

This chain's CDR3 is CASSFGHQPQHF. The DNA of the CDR3 is TGTGCCAGCAGTTTTGGACATCAGCCCCAGCATTTT. This chain joins TRBV28 and TRBJ1-5; D is ambiguous. Per germline, CDR1 MDHEN and CDR2 SYDVKM. CDR3 length: 12 residues. The ends were cut back, 3 bases at V and 5 bases at J, with 5 bases in the middle.

This clonotype has at least ten counts. V gene TRBV27 combines with J gene TRBJ2-7; D is ambiguous. The germline gives CDR1 MNHEY, CDR2 SMNVEV (reference sequence). V lost 2 bases to trimming and J lost 4 bases, with 9 bases between them. CDR3 length equals 13 residues. The CDR3 sequence is CASSLDILYEQYF. The CDR3, as DNA: TGTGCCAGCAGTTTAGACATATTGTACGAGCAGTACTTC.

This chain connects TRBV20-1 to TRBJ1-5; TRBD1 is a possible D gene (5 bases). V was clipped by 4 bases and J by 2 bases, with 9 bases between them. Looked up from germline, CDR1 is DFQATT and CDR2 is SNEGSKA (reference sequence). There are 13 residues in the CDR3. The CDR3 loop reads CSATGTGNQPQHF. The CDR3 DNA reads as TGCAGTGCTACAGGGACGGGCAATCAGCCCCAGCATTTT.

The table lists this clonotype with a few counts. This chain's CDR3 is CASSPGQASGANVLTF. As DNA, the CDR3 is TGTGCCAGCAGCCCGGGACAGGCCTCTGGGGCCAACGTCCTGACTTTC. The V call is TRBV4-2, the J call TRBJ2-6; TRBD1 agrees at 8 bases. V was clipped by 4 bases and J by 0 bases; unmatched bases: 2. The CDR3 has 16 residues. Germline V gives CDR1 LGHNA, CDR2 YNFKEQ.

The V gene is TRBV10-3, the J gene TRBJ2-5, with a tentative D call TRBD2 (6 bases). Per germline, CDR1 ENHRY and CDR2 SYGVKD. The CDR3 length is 12 residues. Trimming pared 8 bases from V and 5 bases from J, leaving 12 bases between. The DNA for the CDR3 is TGTGCCATCGGAAGTCGGGGGGAGACCCAGTACTTC. As protein: CAIGSRGETQYF.

The chain carries TRBV7-3 and TRBJ1-2; perhaps TRBD1 as D (6 bases). The germline gives CDR1 SGHTA, CDR2 FQGTGA. The CDR3 has 15 residues. The V end was cut by 5 bases, the J end by 8 bases, with 21 bases between. CDR3 sequence reads: CASSPNRDKGQGYTF. Written as DNA, the CDR3 is TGTGCCAGCAGCCCCAACCGGGACAAGGGCCAAGGCTACACCTTC.

Turning to this clonotype: A read error may explain this, as a much larger clone is one base away. The rearrangement links TRBV5-1 to TRBJ2-3; D remains unclear. Germline V gene lookup returns CDR1 SGHRS and CDR2 YFSETQ. This CDR3 comprises 14 residues. In DNA form, the CDR3 reads TGCACCAGCAGCTTGGGTCCGCCCACAGATACGCAGTATTTT. Amino acid sequence: CTSSLGPPTDTQYF.

The chain joins TRBV18 to TRBJ2-7; TRBD1 aligns across 8 bases. The V segment lost 0 bases and the J segment 5 bases; nucleotides outside the gene matches: 6. CDR1 and CDR2 from the germline V gene are KGHSH and LQKENI. The CDR3 runs to 15 residues. In DNA, the CDR3 is TGTGCCAGCTCACCACCCAGGGACAGGAAGAACGAGCAGTACTTC. Its translation: CASSPPRDRKNEQYF.

This chain connects TRBV20-1 to TRBJ1-4, with no clear D. Trimming took 6 bases from V and 8 from J, leaving 13 bases between them. Germline V gene data show CDR1 as DFQATT and CDR2 as SNEGSKA (reference sequence). The CDR3 runs to 12 residues. The DNA for the CDR3 is TGCAGTGCCCCGATAATTCGGGAAAAACTGTTTTTT. Its protein product is CSAPIIREKLFF.

This clonotype was counted only a few times. Just one base apart from a much larger clone, this may be a read error. This chain joins TRBV11-3 and TRBJ2-3; TRBD1 is a possible D gene (5 bases). The J call may be mistaken, given a closer DNA end match to TRBJ1-5. The CDR3 runs to 14 residues. The germline CDR1 and CDR2 sequences are SGHNT and YENEEA. DNA for the CDR3: TGTGCCAGCAGCACCGGACTGTTGGGGGATACGCAGCATTTT. Amino acid sequence: CASSTGLLGDTQHF.

This clonotype occurred a few times. The chain links TRBV12-3 or TRBV12-4 to TRBJ2-1; no definite D call. This CDR3 comprises 11 residues. V lost 3 bases and J 12 bases, leaving 9 bases between the germline ends. The CDR3 is CASSLTPRQFF. CDR3 DNA sequence: TGTGCCAGCAGTTTGACCCCGCGGCAGTTCTTC.

As concerns this clonotype: Its ends do not fully match the called genes, so a read error is possible. V is TRBV11-2 and J is TRBJ2-1; D uncertain. This CDR3 is 16 amino acids long. Germline values: CDR1 SGHAT, CDR2 FQNNGV. DNA for the CDR3: TGTGCCGGCAGCTTAGATCTGACTGGACCCTACAATGAGCAGTTCTTC. Protein sequence: CAGSLDLTGPYNEQFF. Full variable domain (remainder filled in from reference TRBV11-2 and TRBJ2-1): EAGVAQSPRYKIIEKRQSVAFWCNPISGHATLYWYQQILGQGPKLLIQFQNNGVVDDSQLPKDRFSAERLKGVDSTLKIQPAKLEDSAVYLCAGSLDLTGPYNEQFFGPGTRLTVL.

This clonotype was picked up a small number of times. The chain recombines TRBV12-3 or TRBV12-4 with TRBJ2-1; no definite D call. CDR3 length: 16 amino acids. The V gene lost 6 bases and the J gene lost 3 bases, with 18 bases spanning the gap. In nucleotides, the CDR3 is TGTGCCAGCAGCAACCACGCCAGTTGGGACTACAATGAGCAGTTCTTC. Translated: CASSNHASWDYNEQFF.

This clonotype was counted a few times. The J gene is TRBJ2-1, the V gene TRBV7-3; perhaps TRBD1 as D (6 bases). V was trimmed by 5 bases and J by 7 bases, leaving 12 bases between them. Germline lookup yields CDR1 SGHTA and CDR2 FQGTGA. CDR3 length equals 13 residues. CDR3 sequence reads: CASSPHRANEQFF. Written as DNA, the CDR3 is TGTGCCAGCAGCCCACACAGGGCTAATGAGCAGTTCTTC. Combining the CDR3 with reference TRBV7-3 and TRBJ2-1 gives the whole variable domain GAGVSQTPSNKVTEKGKYVELRCDPISGHTALYWYRQSLGQGPEFLIYFQGTGAADDSGLPNDRFFAVRPEGSVSTLKIQRTERGDSAVYLCASSPHRANEQFFGPGTRLTVL.

There are a few counts of this clonotype. The chain joins TRBV4-3 to TRBJ1-1, with D possibly matching TRBD1 (5 bases). The CDR3 loop spans 15 amino acids. V lost 1 base and J lost 2, with 11 bases in between. Germline V gives CDR1 LGHNA, CDR2 YSLEER. DNA for the CDR3: TGCGCCAGCAGCCAAGTAGGACACGGAAACACTGAAGCTTTCTTT. It yields the protein CASSQVGHGNTEAFF.

The chain joins TRBV5-1 to TRBJ1-1; D gene unclear. In germline, CDR1 is SGHRS, CDR2 YFSETQ. V lost 7 bases to trimming and J lost 10 bases, with 23 bases between them. CDR3 length: 14 amino acids. CDR3 sequence reads: CASGPRMWRDRAFF. The CDR3 nucleotides read TGCGCCAGCGGGCCTAGGATGTGGCGTGATCGAGCTTTCTTT. Full variable domain (outside the CDR3, taken from reference TRBV5-1 and TRBJ1-1): KAGVTQTPRYLIKTRGQQVTLSCSPISGHRSVSWYQQTPGQGLQFLFEYFSETQRNKGNFPGRFSGRQFSNSRSEMNVSTLELGDSALYLCASGPRMWRDRAFFGQGTRLTVV.

The chain uses TRBV6-1 and TRBJ1-3; 7 bases are a match to TRBD1. Germline CDR1 is MNHNS and CDR2 is SASEGT. CDR3 length: 13 amino acids. J gave up 1 base and V 10 bases, and 4 bases lay outside the gene matches. CDR3 sequence: CATDRVSGNTIYF. In DNA form, the CDR3 reads TGTGCCACTGACAGGGTTTCTGGAAACACCATATATTTT.